The rows below give T cell receptor beta chains drawn from one sample of a study of T-cell memory formation after mild COVID-19. MiXCR, run by TCRdb on the 5' RACE reads, gives a single entry per CDR3 protein. The sample has just over 400,000 distinct CDR3 sequences; more than 20% are singletons. Sequenced: PBMCs or a T cell subset sorted from them (not recorded which). These TCRs come from an adult woman who had mild COVID-19 (a few samples of this study predate the infection). Cell type and time point are not known. CDR3s include the opening cysteine and the closing phenylalanine or tryptophan. A D gene is named only where the DNA matches it firmly.

CDR3: CASSESGSNQPQHF
D: NA
V: TRBV2
J: TRBJ1-5

CDR3: CASSLHNRAVVQETQYF
D: NA
V: TRBV11-3
J: TRBJ2-5

CDR3: CSARRQGAGTEAFF
D: TRBD1
V: TRBV20-1
J: TRBJ1-1

CDR3: CSARDGDTGELFF
D: NA
V: TRBV20-1
J: TRBJ2-2

CDR3: CASGGVGTGELFF
D: NA
V: TRBV9
J: TRBJ2-2

CDR3: CASSLGQLTSGANVLTF
D: NA
V: TRBV7-9
J: TRBJ2-6

CDR3: CASSYSTADSYEQYF
D: NA
V: TRBV6-6
J: TRBJ2-7

CDR3: CASTRDRTYEQYF
D: NA
V: TRBV7-2
J: TRBJ2-7

CDR3: CASSSTLLNTEAFF
D: NA
V: TRBV7-9
J: TRBJ1-1

CDR3: CASSTEAGSDTQYF
D: NA
V: TRBV7-9
J: TRBJ2-3

CDR3: CASRGEQFF
D: NA
V: TRBV11-2
J: TRBJ2-1

CDR3: CASSLAREEQFF
D: NA
V: TRBV7-6
J: TRBJ2-1

CDR3: CATRVWTGNYEQYF
D: TRBD1
V: TRBV6-2/TRBV6-3
J: TRBJ2-7

CDR3: CSALTGVNNEQFF
D: TRBD1
V: TRBV20-1
J: TRBJ2-1

CDR3: CASSGPAVYEAFF
D: NA
V: TRBV5-5
J: TRBJ1-1

CDR3: CAIPTSGASYNEQFF
D: TRBD2
V: TRBV13
J: TRBJ2-1

CDR3: CATSVGTEETQYF
D: NA
V: TRBV24-1
J: TRBJ2-5

CDR3: CASSPGQAGGYTF
D: TRBD1
V: TRBV12-3/TRBV12-4
J: TRBJ1-2

CDR3: CSARGPQGPEAFF
D: TRBD1
V: TRBV20-1
J: TRBJ1-1

CDR3: CASSQGQDNSPLHF
D: TRBD1
V: TRBV5-1
J: TRBJ1-6

CDR3: CASSGSEGLYTEAFF
D: NA
V: TRBV6-1
J: TRBJ1-1

CDR3: CASSERLAGGPGELFF
D: TRBD2
V: TRBV7-6
J: TRBJ2-2

CDR3: CASSAYIDNEQFF
D: NA
V: TRBV7-2
J: TRBJ2-1

CDR3: CASSSYRGLDEKLFF
D: TRBD1
V: TRBV12-3/TRBV12-4
J: TRBJ1-4

CDR3: CASSLAQLAGGLQETQYF
D: TRBD2
V: TRBV7-8
J: TRBJ2-5

CDR3: CASSEWGQGSYEQYF
D: TRBD1
V: TRBV2
J: TRBJ2-7

CDR3: CASSLAGTGGSDTQYF
D: TRBD1
V: TRBV7-6
J: TRBJ2-3

CDR3: CSAFGQDKMNTEAFF
D: TRBD1
V: TRBV20-1
J: TRBJ1-1

CDR3: CASVRGRKAAGELFF
D: NA
V: TRBV7-8
J: TRBJ2-2

CDR3: CASSLQGAPGSGNTIYF
D: TRBD1
V: TRBV7-9
J: TRBJ1-3

CDR3: CASSDRPSGQYF
D: NA
V: TRBV11-1
J: TRBJ2-7

CDR3: CASSFGRGTDTQYF
D: NA
V: TRBV12-3/TRBV12-4
J: TRBJ2-3

CDR3: CASSLGGGRGTEAFF
D: NA
V: TRBV11-2
J: TRBJ1-1

CDR3: CASSLSSSGSEDEQFF
D: TRBD2
V: TRBV7-9
J: TRBJ2-1

CDR3: CASSLVVGGVYNEQFF
D: TRBD2
V: TRBV12-3/TRBV12-4
J: TRBJ2-1

CDR3: CASSLTGSLTDTQYF
D: NA
V: TRBV7-9
J: TRBJ2-3

CDR3: CASSQPGLAGETGANVLTF
D: TRBD2
V: TRBV4-2
J: TRBJ2-6

CDR3: CASSQDRAGSGQPQHF
D: NA
V: TRBV4-3
J: TRBJ1-5

CDR3: CASSKEGRWSYEQYF
D: NA
V: TRBV21-1
J: TRBJ2-7

CDR3: CASSRKSEGETQYF
D: NA
V: TRBV4-3
J: TRBJ2-5

CDR3: CASSPSGAQETQYF
D: TRBD2
V: TRBV3-1
J: TRBJ2-5

CDR3: CASSVTRLAGDSSTDTQYF
D: TRBD2
V: TRBV19
J: TRBJ2-3

CDR3: CASSLDLPRQLFF
D: NA
V: TRBV7-9
J: TRBJ1-4

CDR3: CASSLGQASNYGYTF
D: TRBD1
V: TRBV6-6
J: TRBJ1-2

CDR3: CSARSPDFVGGKILAKNIQYF
D: NA
V: TRBV20-1
J: TRBJ2-4

CDR3: CASTPSYSPQETQYF
D: NA
V: TRBV7-6
J: TRBJ2-5

CDR3: CASSQDMTGQTTNEKLFF
D: TRBD1
V: TRBV4-2
J: TRBJ1-4

CDR3: CASSQEATLNQPQHF
D: NA
V: TRBV4-1
J: TRBJ1-5

CDR3: CASIRRGANVLTF
D: NA
V: TRBV15
J: TRBJ2-6

CDR3: CATSDRDRVLSEQFF
D: TRBD1
V: TRBV24-1
J: TRBJ2-1

CDR3: CANLAGRLETQYF
D: TRBD2
V: TRBV23-1
J: TRBJ2-5

CDR3: CSAGTSRHEQYF
D: TRBD2
V: TRBV20-1
J: TRBJ2-7

CDR3: CASSRRRTGELFF
D: NA
V: TRBV7-6
J: TRBJ2-2

CDR3: CASSLTGTGVEQYF
D: TRBD1
V: TRBV7-2
J: TRBJ2-7

CDR3: CASGFESGRSPSSYNEQFF
D: TRBD2
V: TRBV12-5
J: TRBJ2-1